Sequencing of this T cell receptor (beta chain) was carried out in a study of shared clonotypes between healthy human individuals. The study, taken as a whole, reports: Relative to their counterparts shared across all four donors, non-shared clonotypes exhibited diminished generation probabilities. With four donors compared, around 5% of naive CD4 clonotypes were shared.

The CDR3 runs 14 residues. Germline CDR1 is SGHDT and CDR2 is YYEEEE. V lost 0 bases and J lost 1, with 2 bases in between. As for this clone: Its antigen is unknown.

Original handling: From ImmunoSEQ came sequences covering only the junction and carrying no quality scores, so filtering differed. Sequencing used immunoSEQ multiplex PCR; TCRdb keeps in-frame clones, though not all of them. That table furnishes V, J and clone size, whereas the DNA furnished D and trimming. The sample holds about 2 million clones; 85% to 95% are singletons and the top ten take about 0.13%. The rearrangement joins TRBV5-6 to TRBJ2-6, with D hard to call. The sample taken for sequencing was naive CD4+ T cells sorted from blood. Subset here: CD45RA+ positively selected. The receptor comes from a man between 18 and 35 years old in good health. The CDR3 DNA follows: TGTGCCAGCAGCTTGGAGTCTGGGGCCAACGTCCTGACTTTC. Translation gives CASSLESGANVLTF. Drawing the rest from reference TRBV5-6 and TRBJ2-6, the complete variable domain is DAGVTQSPTHLIKTRGQQVTLRCSPKSGHDTVSWYQQALGQGPQFIFQYYEEEERQRGNFPDRFSGHQFPNYSSELNVNALLLGDSALYLCASSLESGANVLTFGAGSRLTVL.